These 30 T cell receptor beta chains were all obtained from the same sample, sequenced in a study of tumor-infiltrating lymphocytes in primary liver carcinoma. Out of unsorted whole blood came the blood RNA, and germline DNA was extracted as well. Reverse transcription of approximately 0.55 ug total RNA with a constant-region primer produced TCR beta cDNA. Modified slightly, ARM-PCR produced TCR beta libraries over three nested multiplex PCR rounds. TRBV1-TRBV30 forward primers paired with a C-beta reverse primer drove the first two PCR rounds, 10 cycles each. Via MiXCR, TCRdb re-called the multiplex PCR reads, giving one row per CDR3 protein. The repertoire has approximately 300,000 distinct CDR3 sequences, roughly 60% of them found once; the top ten carry roughly 9%. The sequenced material came from peripheral blood. The source is a man aged 40-49 years with primary liver carcinoma and hepatitis B virus infection.

In this sample, this clonotype turned up a few times. The V and J genes are TRBV5-4 and TRBJ2-3; 11 bases match TRBD2. The CDR3 is 16 residues long. V was clipped by 0 bases and J by 6 bases; unmatched bases: 6. Germline assignment: CDR1 SGHNT and CDR2 YYREEE (reference sequence). CDR3 DNA sequence: TGTGCCAGCAGCTTGGATAGCGGGAGGGCTTCGGATACGCAGTATTTT. It translates to CASSLDSGRASDTQYF.

The chain combines TRBV30 with TRBJ2-2; 11 nucleotides line up with TRBD2. After removal of 7 bases from V and 6 bases from J, the junction contained 4 bases not matched to a gene. This CDR3 is 13 amino acids long. Germline CDR1 GTSNPN, CDR2 SVGIG (reference sequence). The CDR3 sequence is CALLAGVSGELFF. The DNA for the CDR3 is TGTGCCTTACTAGCGGGAGTGTCCGGGGAGCTGTTTTTT. The full variable domain, its missing parts supplied by reference TRBV30 and TRBJ2-2, is SQTIHQWPATLVQPVGSPLSLECTVEGTSNPNLYWYRQAAGRGLQLLFYSVGIGQISSEVPQNLSASRPQDRQFILSSKKLLLSDSGFYLCALLAGVSGELFFGEGSRLTVL.

The chain carries TRBV5-6 and TRBJ1-1; 11 bases align to TRBD1. Germline V gene data show CDR1 as SGHDT and CDR2 as YYEEEE. Trimming took 0 bases from V and 3 from J; bases not matched to a gene: 1. The CDR3 is 15 amino acids. As DNA, the CDR3 is TGTGCCAGCAGCTTGGGGGACAGGGGGGACACTGAAGCTTTCTTT. Translation: CASSLGDRGDTEAFF.

The chain carries TRBV19 and TRBJ2-3, with unresolved D. The germline CDR1 and CDR2 sequences are LNHDA and SQIVND (reference sequence). CDR3 length equals 12 residues. Deletions cut 7 bases from V and 2 bases from J, with 7 bases between. CDR3 DNA: TGTGCCAGTAAGAGTGCCACAGATACGCAGTATTTT. Translation: CASKSATDTQYF.

Turning to this clonotype: One end of the junction does not line up with germline, which may come from a read error. The chain is built from TRBV29-1 and TRBJ2-7; possibly TRBD1 for D (5 bases). This CDR3 has 13 residues. Germline values: CDR1 SQVTM, CDR2 ANQGSEA. This CDR3 is CNVNGQGDYEQYF. The CDR3 nucleotides are TGCAACGTTAATGGGCAAGGGGACTACGAGCAGTACTTC.

This clonotype has only one observation. This may stem from a read error, because a much larger clone lies one nucleotide away. The J gene is TRBJ2-1, the V gene TRBV4-2; 9 bases agree with TRBD2. The CDR3 length is 17 residues. The germline CDR1 and CDR2 sequences are LGHNA and YNFKEQ. Here the CDR3 DNA reads TGTGTCAGCAGCCATGATGGAGGTAGCGGGAGTTTTAATGAGCAGTTCTTC. Residues: CVSSHDGGSGSFNEQFF.

Details on this clonotype: A much more abundant neighbour one base away suggests this may be a read error. This rearrangement joins TRBV10-3 to TRBJ2-2; a possible D gene is TRBD2 (5 bases). Germline CDR1 is ENHRY and CDR2 is SYGVKD. The CDR3 runs 14 residues. This CDR3 reads CAISAGVNSGELFF. In DNA form, the CDR3 reads TGTGCCATCAGTGCCGGGGTGAACAGCGGGGAGCTGTTTTTT.

As for this clonotype: One base away lies a much larger clone, so this may be a sequencing read error. The chain carries TRBV11-2 and TRBJ1-4, with D unresolved. V lost 2 bases to trimming and J lost 7 bases, with 8 bases between them. The CDR3 covers 13 residues. Germline values: CDR1 SGHAT, CDR2 FQNNGV. The chain's CDR3 is CASSLSRSEKLFF. The DNA for the CDR3 is TGTGCCAGCAGCTTAAGCAGAAGTGAAAAACTGTTTTTT.

Turning to this clonotype: This clone may be a read error of a much larger clone one base away. The chain has TRBV29-1 and TRBJ2-5; D remains unclear. Per germline, CDR1 SQVTM and CDR2 ANQGSEA. The CDR3 is 13 amino acids. DNA for the CDR3: TGCAGCGTTTTAAACCAGTTCCAAGAGAACCAGTACTTC. Its protein is CSVLNQFQENQYF.

The rearrangement joins TRBV28 to TRBJ2-5, with D possibly TRBD2 on 6 matching bases. CDR3 length: 11 amino acids. Trimming left V 6 bases short and J 8 bases short, with 10 bases between. CDR1 is MDHEN, CDR2 SYDVKM, per germline. The CDR3 DNA sequence: TGTGCCAGCAGGTCGCGGGATACCCAGTACTTC. Amino acid sequence: CASRSRDTQYF.

This chain connects TRBV5-1 to TRBJ2-7; TRBD1 is a possible D gene (5 bases). Germline loops: CDR1 SGHRS, CDR2 YFSETQ. The CDR3 has 14 amino acids. V was clipped by 0 bases and J by 1 base, with 8 bases between them. CDR3: CASSLVTESYEQYF. The CDR3 DNA reads as TGCGCCAGCAGCTTGGTGACAGAGTCCTACGAGCAGTACTTC.

As to this clonotype: Mismatch with germline at one junction end may stem from a read error. The chain carries TRBV30 and TRBJ1-2; D is undetermined. The CDR3 has 14 residues. The V gene's germline CDR1 is GTSNPN and CDR2 SVGIG (reference sequence). The CDR3 loop reads CARSDRDIAYGYTF. The CDR3 nucleotides read TGTGCCCGGAGTGATCGAGACATTGCCTATGGCTACACCTTC.

About this clonotype itself: A read error may produce the germline difference seen at one junction end. The CDR3 loop reads CCVLDIEAFF. For the CDR3, the DNA is TGCTGCGTACTTGACATTGAAGCTTTCTTT. This sequence joins TRBV29-1 and TRBJ1-1; D gene uncertain. The CDR3 consists of 10 residues. Germline V gene data show CDR1 as SQVTM and CDR2 as ANQGSEA.

A word on this clonotype: Mismatch with germline at one junction end may stem from a read error. The V and J genes are TRBV5-6 and TRBJ2-1, with a weak D call TRBD2 (6 bases). Germline CDR1 SGHDT, CDR2 YYEEEE. CDR3 length: 16 amino acids. CDR3 residues: CASNLGLAGIGDEQFF. CDR3 in DNA: TGTGCCAGCAACTTGGGTTTGGCGGGAATCGGCGATGAGCAGTTCTTC.

Notes on this clonotype: A much bigger clone sits one base away, suggesting this may be a read error. V is TRBV29-1 and J is TRBJ2-7; no clear D gene. Germline V gene lookup returns CDR1 SQVTM and CDR2 ANQGSEA. There are 14 residues in the CDR3. V shed 2 bases and J shed 2 bases, with 13 bases lying between them. The CDR3 loop is CSVEKDGATYEQYF. The CDR3 DNA sequence: TGCAGCGTTGAAAAAGATGGCGCCACCTACGAGCAGTACTTC.

Comments on this clonotype: A much larger clone lies a single base off, so this may be a read error. The chain combines TRBV6-5 with TRBJ1-2; a weak D match, TRBD1 (6 bases). The CDR3 covers 14 residues. The germline V gene encodes CDR1 MNHEY and CDR2 SVGAGI. The DNA for the CDR3 is TGTGCCAACAGTTACTCAGGGGTCCGCTATGGCTACACCTTC. Encoded protein: CANSYSGVRYGYTF.

This clonotype was picked up many times. This chain uses TRBV12-3 or TRBV12-4 with TRBJ2-2; TRBD1 aligns across 7 bases. The CDR3 loop spans 14 amino acids. The V gene end was trimmed by 5 bases and the J gene end by 6 bases; junction bases not matched to a gene: 6. Written as DNA, the CDR3 is TGTGCCAGCAGTGCACCAGGGGGATCCGGGGAGCTGTTTTTT. Protein product: CASSAPGGSGELFF.

There are many counts of this clonotype. The rearrangement joins TRBV11-3 to TRBJ2-3; D is ambiguous. This CDR3 has 17 residues. V lost 2 bases and J lost 4, with 19 bases in between. Germline lookup yields CDR1 SGHNT and CDR2 YENEEA. CDR3 region: CASSLHLLADISDTQYF. The CDR3 DNA follows: TGTGCCAGCAGCTTACACCTTCTGGCGGATATTTCAGATACGCAGTATTTT.

On this clonotype: A much more abundant neighbour one base away suggests this may be a read error. The J gene is TRBJ1-2, the V gene TRBV4-1; D gene ambiguous. This CDR3 is 13 amino acids long. Germline-derived CDR1 and CDR2 are MGHRA and YSYEKL. CDR3 in amino acids: CARSPAGIDGYTF. CDR3 DNA sequence: TGCGCCAGGAGCCCAGCCGGCATAGACGGCTACACCTTC.

For this clonotype: This may come from a read error, since a much larger clone is one base off. The J gene is TRBJ2-7, the V gene TRBV6-1; D gene uncertain. The CDR3 sequence is 13 residues long. Germline V lookup: CDR1 MNHNS, CDR2 SASEGT. The CDR3 protein is CTSSEERQTEQYF. CDR3 DNA: TGTACCAGCAGTGAAGAGCGACAAACCGAGCAGTACTTC.

Concerning this clonotype itself: A much larger clone is a single base away; this may be a read error. This chain links TRBV6-5 with TRBJ2-1, with D maybe TRBD2 (5 bases). The germline CDR1 and CDR2 sequences are MNHEY and SVGAGI. V lost 6 bases and J 8 bases, leaving 14 bases between the germline ends. This CDR3 has 13 amino acids. CDR3 loop: CASSDQLVHEQFF. DNA for the CDR3: TGTGCCAGCAGCGATCAACTAGTCCATGAGCAGTTCTTC.

On this clonotype: The junction does not match germline at one end; this may be a read error. The rearrangement links TRBV11-2 to TRBJ2-1, with no clear D. Germline-derived CDR1 and CDR2 are SGHAT and FQNNGV. The CDR3 is 13 amino acids. CDR3 coding DNA: TGTGCCAGTAGCTTAGATCCTAGGAATGAGCACTTCTTC. Translation gives CASSLDPRNEHFF. Full variable domain (rest looked up from reference TRBV11-2 and TRBJ2-1): EAGVAQSPRYKIIEKRQSVAFWCNPISGHATLYWYQQILGQGPKLLIQFQNNGVVDDSQLPKDRFSAERLKGVDSTLKIQPAKLEDSAVYLCASSLDPRNEHFFGPGTRLTVL.

The rearrangement joins TRBV11-2 to TRBJ2-7; D assignment may be TRBD1 or TRBD2 (5 bases each). CDR1 and CDR2 from the germline V gene are SGHAT and FQNNGV. The CDR3 is made up of 16 amino acids. The V end lost 6 bases, the J end lost 3 bases, and 21 bases lay between the germline ends. The CDR3 sequence is CASSPSGTPFIYEQYF. CDR3 in DNA: TGTGCCAGCAGTCCCTCCGGGACCCCCTTTATCTACGAGCAGTACTTC.

This rearrangement joins TRBV5-4 to TRBJ1-1; D is undetermined. From germline, CDR1 is SGHNT and CDR2 YYREEE (reference sequence). The V end lost 4 bases, the J end lost 5 bases, and 12 bases lay between the germline ends. The length of the CDR3 is 13 residues. The CDR3 nucleotides read TGTGCCAGCAGCGAGGAGGTCCGGACTGAAGCTTTCTTT. It is translated as CASSEEVRTEAFF.

In its sample, this clonotype was seen a few times. The chain has TRBV19 and TRBJ2-1; D is perhaps TRBD1 (6 bases). The ends were cut back, 3 bases at V and 3 bases at J, with 12 bases in the middle. The CDR3 runs 15 residues. CDR1 is LNHDA and CDR2 is SQIVND in the germline V gene (reference sequence). In DNA form, the CDR3 reads TGTGCCAGTAGTATTCGGCCAGGGGTCTACAATGAGCAGTTCTTC. It translates to CASSIRPGVYNEQFF. The variable domain in full, completed from reference TRBV19 and TRBJ2-1, reads DGGITQSPKYLFRKEGQNVTLSCEQNLNHDAMYWYRQDPGQGLRLIYYSQIVNDFQKGDIAEGYSVSREKKESFPLTVTSAQKNPTAFYLCASSIRPGVYNEQFFGPGTRLTVL.

The chain is built from TRBV5-6 and TRBJ2-1; a possible D gene is TRBD2 (6 bases). This CDR3 contains 12 residues. The germline gives CDR1 SGHDT, CDR2 YYEEEE. Trimming shortened V by 1 base and J by 10 bases, and 9 bases separated the two germline ends. This chain's CDR3 is CASSLRLAEQFF. The DNA of the CDR3 is TGTGCCAGCAGCTTGAGGCTAGCGGAGCAGTTCTTC.

The CDR3 nucleotides read TGTGCCAGCAGCCCCAGGTGGTACTCGAACACCGGGGAGCTGTTTTTT. Its protein product is CASSPRWYSNTGELFF. The chain combines TRBV5-4 with TRBJ2-2, with D unresolved. Germline CDR1 and CDR2: SGHNT and YYREEE (reference sequence). CDR3 length: 16 amino acids. The V end was cut by 4 bases, the J end by 0 bases, with 13 bases between.

With regard to this clonotype: Since no conserved phenylalanine or tryptophan closes the CDR3, a read error is the likely cause. No DNA is shown, since the ends of the CDR3 on it are uncertain; the CDR3 is the one TCRdb lists. The V call is TRBV6-5, the J call TRBJ2-5; the table's D call, TRBD1, has no DNA check behind it. Per the germline V gene, CDR1 is MNHEY and CDR2 is SVGAGI. The CDR3 region is 14 residues in length, termini included. The CDR3 is CASSATGVAVAMLL.

Notes on this clonotype: At one of its ends the junction is not consistent with the germline gene, which may arise from a read error. The genes are TRBV7-9 and TRBJ2-7, with D perhaps TRBD1 (5 bases). Germline V gene data show CDR1 as SEHNR and CDR2 as FQNEAQ (reference sequence). The CDR3 spans 13 residues. CDR3 sequence (DNA): TGCGCCAGCAGCTTAAATCAGGGTTACGAGCAGTACTTC. Translating it yields CASSLNQGYEQYF.

On this clonotype itself: A read error may be the cause here, since a much bigger clone is one base away. The rearrangement links TRBV6-8 to TRBJ2-2; no clear D gene. Germline V gene data show CDR1 as MNHGY and CDR2 as SAAAGT. CDR3 size: 14 residues. DNA for the CDR3: TGTGCCAGCACTTACGCAGGGAACACCGGGGAGCTGTTTTTT. This sequence encodes CASTYAGNTGELFF.